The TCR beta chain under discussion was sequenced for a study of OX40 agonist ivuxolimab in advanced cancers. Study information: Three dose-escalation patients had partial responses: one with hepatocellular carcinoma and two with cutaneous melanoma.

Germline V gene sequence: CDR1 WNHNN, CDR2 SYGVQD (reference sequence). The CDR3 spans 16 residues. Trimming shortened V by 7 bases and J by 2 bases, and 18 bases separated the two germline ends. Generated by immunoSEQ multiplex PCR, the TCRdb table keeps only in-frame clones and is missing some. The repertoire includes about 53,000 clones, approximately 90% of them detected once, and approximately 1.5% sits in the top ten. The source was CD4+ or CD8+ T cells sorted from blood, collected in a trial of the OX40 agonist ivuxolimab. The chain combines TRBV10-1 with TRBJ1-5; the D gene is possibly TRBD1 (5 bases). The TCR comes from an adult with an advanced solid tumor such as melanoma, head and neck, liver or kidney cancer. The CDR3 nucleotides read TGCGCCAGCACTACACGGGGGGTCCGTGGCAATCAGCCCCAGCATTTT. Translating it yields CASTTRGVRGNQPQHF.